This T cell receptor (beta chain) comes out of a study of blood T cell repertoires in COVID-19. About the study: There were acute and convalescent COVID-19 samples, and they came from the United States, Italy and Spain. The cDNA or gDNA used as material had been derived from T cells, B-cell-depleted T cells, or PBMCs.

Germline CDR1 SEHNR, CDR2 FQNEAQ (reference sequence). The CDR3 spans 15 residues. Trimming cost V 3 bases and J 0 bases; bases outside gene matches: 1. In the study's own analysis: Amplification with reference gene primers provided the estimates of nucleated cell counts. Generated by immunoSEQ multiplex PCR, the TCRdb table keeps only in-frame clones and is missing some. For V, J and clone size, that table is used; D and trimming come from the DNA. The data show 150,000 or so clones, with around 80% seen just once and roughly 15% held by the top ten. The sequenced sample was peripheral blood. This chain links TRBV7-9 with TRBJ1-4; the match to TRBD1 covers 7 bases. The sequence was collected from a human donor with acute or convalescent COVID-19. The donor label of this sample is uncertain. CDR3: CASSLGQSTNEKLFF. The CDR3 DNA follows: TGTGCCAGCAGCTTGGGACAGTCAACTAATGAAAAACTGTTTTTT.